These 5 T cell receptor beta chains came from one sample sequenced in a study of identical twins. Each CDR3 protein is one row after TCRdb ran MiXCR on the 5' RACE reads. The sample holds roughly 260,000 distinct CDR3 sequences, approximately 7.3% seen once. These data also formed part of another study, on yellow fever vaccine responses in identical twins.

The specimen sequenced was CD8+ T cells sorted from blood. These receptors came from a woman younger than 30 in good health.

This chain uses TRBV27 with TRBJ1-2; TRBD1 might be the D (5 bases). V gave up 5 bases and J gave up 1 base, with 8 bases separating them. The CDR3 has 13 amino acids. Germline V gene data show CDR1 as MNHEY and CDR2 as SMNVEV (reference sequence). In DNA form, the CDR3 reads TGTGCCAGCAGTCCTGACAGTAACTATGGCTACACCTTC. Amino acid sequence: CASSPDSNYGYTF.

This chain connects TRBV9 to TRBJ2-2; TRBD2 agrees at 7 bases. There are 16 residues in the CDR3. V shed 0 bases and J 8 bases; nucleotides not matched to a gene: 10. In germline, CDR1 is SGDLS, CDR2 YYNGEE. The CDR3 here is CASSVVAGANYGELFF. The CDR3 nucleotides are TGTGCCAGCAGCGTAGTGGCGGGAGCGAACTATGGGGAGCTGTTTTTT.

The V and J genes are TRBV7-7 and TRBJ2-5; tentatively, D is TRBD2 (6 bases). The CDR3 extends over 14 amino acids. The germline CDR1 and CDR2 sequences are SSHAT and FNYEAQ (reference sequence). V was cut by 4 bases and J by 5 bases, with 14 bases left in between. DNA of the CDR3: TGTGCCAGCAGCTCCTATCCAAGCGGGGAGACCCAGTACTTC. Its protein product is CASSSYPSGETQYF.

This clonotype appeared a few times. The rearrangement uses TRBV6-5 and TRBJ2-1; TRBD2 matches 7 bases. This CDR3 is built from 15 residues. The J segment lost 1 base and the V segment lost 2 bases, leaving 2 bases of the junction unmatched. Per the germline V gene, CDR1 is MNHEY and CDR2 is SVGAGI. The chain's CDR3 is CASSYGGRSYNEQFF. The CDR3 bases are TGTGCCAGCAGTTACGGCGGGAGATCCTACAATGAGCAGTTCTTC.

The chain combines TRBV15 with TRBJ1-2, with 7 bases fitting TRBD1. V dropped 4 bases and J dropped 3; count of bases not matched to a gene: 11. Germline values: CDR1 LNHNV, CDR2 YYDKDF (reference sequence). This CDR3 comprises 16 residues. The CDR3 spells CATSTEQGRPDYGYTF. The CDR3 nucleotides are TGTGCCACCAGCACGGAACAGGGGCGTCCAGACTATGGCTACACCTTC.